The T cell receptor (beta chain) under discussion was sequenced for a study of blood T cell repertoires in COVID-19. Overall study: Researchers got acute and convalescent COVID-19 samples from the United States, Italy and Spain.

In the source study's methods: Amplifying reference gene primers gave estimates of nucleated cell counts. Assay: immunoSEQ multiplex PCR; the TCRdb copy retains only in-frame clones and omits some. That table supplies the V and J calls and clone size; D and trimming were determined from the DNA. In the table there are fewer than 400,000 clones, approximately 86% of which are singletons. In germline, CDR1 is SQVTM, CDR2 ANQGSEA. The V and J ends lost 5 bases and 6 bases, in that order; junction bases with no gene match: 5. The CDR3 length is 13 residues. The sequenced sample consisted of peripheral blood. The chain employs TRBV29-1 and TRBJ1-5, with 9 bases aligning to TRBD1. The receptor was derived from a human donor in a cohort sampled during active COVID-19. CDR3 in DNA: TGCAGCGTTCTAACAGGGGGCGGTCAGCCCCAGCATTTT. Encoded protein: CSVLTGGGQPQHF.